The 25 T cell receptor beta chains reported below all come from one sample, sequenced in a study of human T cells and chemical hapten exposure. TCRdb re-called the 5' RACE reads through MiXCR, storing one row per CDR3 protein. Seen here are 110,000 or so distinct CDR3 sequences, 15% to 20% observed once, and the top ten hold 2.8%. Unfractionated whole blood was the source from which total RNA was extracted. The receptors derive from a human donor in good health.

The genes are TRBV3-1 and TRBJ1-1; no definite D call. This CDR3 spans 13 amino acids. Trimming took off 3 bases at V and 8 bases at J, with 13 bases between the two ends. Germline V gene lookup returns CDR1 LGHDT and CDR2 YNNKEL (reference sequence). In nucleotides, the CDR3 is TGTGCCAGCAGCCAGGGCCGAGGCCTAGAAGCTTTCTTT. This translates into CASSQGRGLEAFF.

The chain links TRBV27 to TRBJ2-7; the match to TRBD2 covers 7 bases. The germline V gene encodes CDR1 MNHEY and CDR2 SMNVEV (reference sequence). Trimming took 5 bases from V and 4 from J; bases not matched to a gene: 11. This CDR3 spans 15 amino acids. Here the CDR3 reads CASSPGQGGLYEQYF. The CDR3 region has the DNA TGTGCCAGCAGTCCGGGGCAGGGAGGGTTATACGAGCAGTACTTC.

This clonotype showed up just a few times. CDR3 sequence (DNA): TGTGCCAGCAGTTCATTTCCCGGGACTAGCGGGACCTACGAGCAGTACTTC. It translates to CASSSFPGTSGTYEQYF. The chain couples TRBV28 to TRBJ2-7; 13 bases match TRBD2. Germline V CDR1 and CDR2: MDHEN, SYDVKM. Trimming cost V 4 bases and J 2 bases; bases outside gene matches: 8. The CDR3 covers 17 residues.

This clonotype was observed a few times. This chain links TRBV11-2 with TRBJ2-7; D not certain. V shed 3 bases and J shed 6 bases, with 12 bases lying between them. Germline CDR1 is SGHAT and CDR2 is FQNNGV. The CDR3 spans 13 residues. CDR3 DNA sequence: TGTGCCAGCAGCTTTCTAAGCCCTGGCGAGCAGTACTTC. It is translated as CASSFLSPGEQYF.

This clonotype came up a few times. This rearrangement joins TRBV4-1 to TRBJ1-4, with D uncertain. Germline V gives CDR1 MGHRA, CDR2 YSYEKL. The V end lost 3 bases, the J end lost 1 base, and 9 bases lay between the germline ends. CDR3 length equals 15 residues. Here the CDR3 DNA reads TGCGCCAGCAGCCAGGTTGGGTTAACTAATGAAAAACTGTTTTTT. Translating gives CASSQVGLTNEKLFF.

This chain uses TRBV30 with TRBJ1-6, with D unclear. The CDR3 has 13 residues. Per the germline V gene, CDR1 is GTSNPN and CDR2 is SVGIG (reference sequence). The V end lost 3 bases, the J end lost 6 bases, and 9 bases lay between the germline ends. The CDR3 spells CAWSEGGNSPLHF. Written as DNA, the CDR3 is TGTGCCTGGAGCGAGGGTGGTAATTCACCCCTCCACTTT.

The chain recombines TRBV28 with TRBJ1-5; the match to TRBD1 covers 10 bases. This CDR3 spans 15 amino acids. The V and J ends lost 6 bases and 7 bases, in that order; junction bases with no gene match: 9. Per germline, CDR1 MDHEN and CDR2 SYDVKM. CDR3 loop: CASRPGTGVGQPQHF. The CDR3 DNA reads TGTGCCAGCAGACCCGGGACAGGGGTTGGGCAGCCCCAGCATTTT.

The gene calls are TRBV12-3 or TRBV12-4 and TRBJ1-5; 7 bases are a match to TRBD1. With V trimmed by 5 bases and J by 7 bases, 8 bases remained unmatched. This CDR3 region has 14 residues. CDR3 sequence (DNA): TGTGCCAGCAGTCCGACAGGGCCCCCCCAGCCCCAGCATTTT. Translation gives CASSPTGPPQPQHF.

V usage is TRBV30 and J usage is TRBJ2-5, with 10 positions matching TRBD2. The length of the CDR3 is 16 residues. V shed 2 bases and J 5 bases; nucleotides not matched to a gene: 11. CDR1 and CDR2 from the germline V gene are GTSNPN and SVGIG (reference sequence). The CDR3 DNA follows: TGTGCCTGGAGTTTCATAGCGGGAGGTTTGGGGGAGACCCAGTACTTC. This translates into CAWSFIAGGLGETQYF.

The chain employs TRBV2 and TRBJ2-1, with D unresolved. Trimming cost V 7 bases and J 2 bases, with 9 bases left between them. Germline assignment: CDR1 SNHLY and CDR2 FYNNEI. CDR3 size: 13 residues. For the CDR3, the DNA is TGTGCCAGCATCAGGATCACCTACAATGAGCAGTTCTTC. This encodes CASIRITYNEQFF.

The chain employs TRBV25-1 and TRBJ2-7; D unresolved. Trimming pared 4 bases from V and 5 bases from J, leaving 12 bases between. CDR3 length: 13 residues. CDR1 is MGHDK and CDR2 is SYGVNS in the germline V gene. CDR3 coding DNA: TGTGCCAGCAGTGGGACCACTATAAACGAGCAGTACTTC. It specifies CASSGTTINEQYF.

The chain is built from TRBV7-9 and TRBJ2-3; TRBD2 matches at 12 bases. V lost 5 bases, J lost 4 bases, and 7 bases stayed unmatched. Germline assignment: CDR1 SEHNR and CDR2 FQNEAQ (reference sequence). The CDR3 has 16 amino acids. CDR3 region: CASSQTTSGSPDTQYF. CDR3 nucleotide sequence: TGTGCCAGCAGCCAAACGACTAGCGGGAGCCCAGATACGCAGTATTTT.

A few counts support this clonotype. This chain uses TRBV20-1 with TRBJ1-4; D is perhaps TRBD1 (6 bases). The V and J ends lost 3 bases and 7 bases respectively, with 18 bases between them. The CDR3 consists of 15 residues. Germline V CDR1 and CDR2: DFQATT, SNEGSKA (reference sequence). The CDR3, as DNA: TGCAGTGCTAGTGTATTTCAGGGGATTGGTGAAAAACTGTTTTTT. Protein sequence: CSASVFQGIGEKLFF.

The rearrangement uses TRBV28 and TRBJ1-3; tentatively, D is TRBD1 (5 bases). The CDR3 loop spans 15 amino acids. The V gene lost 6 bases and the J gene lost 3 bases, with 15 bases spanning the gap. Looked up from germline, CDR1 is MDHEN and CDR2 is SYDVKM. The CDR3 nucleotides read TGTGCCAGCAGCCGTCTGGGGGATCGTGGAAACACCATATATTTT. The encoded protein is CASSRLGDRGNTIYF.

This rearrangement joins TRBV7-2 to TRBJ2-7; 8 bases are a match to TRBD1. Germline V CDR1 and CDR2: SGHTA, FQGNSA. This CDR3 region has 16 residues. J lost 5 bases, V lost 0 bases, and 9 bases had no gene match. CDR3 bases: TGTGCCAGCAGCTTAGCCCGGACAGGGAGGAGGAACGAGCAGTACTTC. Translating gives CASSLARTGRRNEQYF.

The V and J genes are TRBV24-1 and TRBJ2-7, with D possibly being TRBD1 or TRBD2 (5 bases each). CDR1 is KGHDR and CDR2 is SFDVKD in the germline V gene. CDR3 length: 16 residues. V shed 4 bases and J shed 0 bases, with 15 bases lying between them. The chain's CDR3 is CATSDRDSGTSYEQYF. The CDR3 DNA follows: TGTGCCACCAGTGACCGTGACTCGGGGACCTCCTACGAGCAGTACTTC.

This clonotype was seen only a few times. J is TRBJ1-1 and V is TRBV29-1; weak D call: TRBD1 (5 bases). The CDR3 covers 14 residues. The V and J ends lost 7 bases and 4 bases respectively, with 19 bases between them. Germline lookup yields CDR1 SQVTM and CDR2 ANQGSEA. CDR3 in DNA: TGCAGCGGTAAGCGGGGCCTCGAGGGCACTGAAGCTTTCTTT. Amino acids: CSGKRGLEGTEAFF.

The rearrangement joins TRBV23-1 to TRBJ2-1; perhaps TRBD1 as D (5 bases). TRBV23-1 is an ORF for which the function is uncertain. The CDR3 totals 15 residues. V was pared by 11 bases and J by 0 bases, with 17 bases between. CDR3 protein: CARFRGPCSYNEQFF. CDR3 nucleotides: TGCGCCCGCTTTAGGGGTCCCTGCTCCTACAATGAGCAGTTCTTC.

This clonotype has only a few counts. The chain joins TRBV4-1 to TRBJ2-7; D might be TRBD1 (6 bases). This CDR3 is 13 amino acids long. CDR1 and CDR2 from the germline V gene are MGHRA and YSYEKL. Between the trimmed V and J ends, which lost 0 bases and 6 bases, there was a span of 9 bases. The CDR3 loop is CASSQDPGVEQYF. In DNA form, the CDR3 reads TGCGCCAGCAGCCAAGATCCAGGGGTCGAGCAGTACTTC.

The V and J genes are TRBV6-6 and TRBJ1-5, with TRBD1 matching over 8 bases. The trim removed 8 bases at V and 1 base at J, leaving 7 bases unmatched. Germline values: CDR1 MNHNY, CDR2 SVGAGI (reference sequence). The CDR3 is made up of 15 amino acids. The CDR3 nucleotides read TGTGCCAGCGTCCCAGGACAGGGAAGCAATCAGCCCCAGCATTTT. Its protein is CASVPGQGSNQPQHF.

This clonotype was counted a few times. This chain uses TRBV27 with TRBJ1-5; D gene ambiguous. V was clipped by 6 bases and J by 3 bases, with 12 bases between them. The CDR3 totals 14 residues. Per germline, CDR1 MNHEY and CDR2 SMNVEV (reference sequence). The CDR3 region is CASSQAGSNQPQHF. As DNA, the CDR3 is TGTGCCAGCAGCCAGGCGGGGTCCAATCAGCCCCAGCATTTT.

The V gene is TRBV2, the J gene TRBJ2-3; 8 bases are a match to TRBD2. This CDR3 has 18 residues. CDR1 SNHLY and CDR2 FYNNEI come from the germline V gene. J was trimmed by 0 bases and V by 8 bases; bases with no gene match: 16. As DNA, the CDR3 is TGTGCCAGCCTCCATAGGCGGGAGGATCCTTCTAGCACAGATACGCAGTATTTT. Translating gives CASLHRREDPSSTDTQYF.

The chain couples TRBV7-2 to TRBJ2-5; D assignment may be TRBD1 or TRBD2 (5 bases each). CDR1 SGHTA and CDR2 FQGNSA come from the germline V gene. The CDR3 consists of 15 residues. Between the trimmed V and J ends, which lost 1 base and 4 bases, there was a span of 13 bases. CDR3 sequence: CASSLGGESVETQYF. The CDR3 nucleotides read TGTGCCAGCAGCTTAGGAGGGGAGAGCGTAGAGACCCAGTACTTC.

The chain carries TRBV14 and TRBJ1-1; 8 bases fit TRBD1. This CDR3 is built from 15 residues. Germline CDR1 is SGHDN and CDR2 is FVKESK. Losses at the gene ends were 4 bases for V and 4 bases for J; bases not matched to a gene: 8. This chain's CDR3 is CASSLRTGRSTEAFF. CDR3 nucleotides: TGTGCCAGCAGCCTCCGGACAGGGAGGTCCACTGAAGCTTTCTTT.

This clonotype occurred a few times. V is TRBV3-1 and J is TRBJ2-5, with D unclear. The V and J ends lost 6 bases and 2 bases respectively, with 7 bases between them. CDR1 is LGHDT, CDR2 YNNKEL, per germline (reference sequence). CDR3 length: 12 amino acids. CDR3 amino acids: CASSRLQETQYF. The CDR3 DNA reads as TGTGCCAGCAGTCGGCTTCAAGAGACCCAGTACTTC.